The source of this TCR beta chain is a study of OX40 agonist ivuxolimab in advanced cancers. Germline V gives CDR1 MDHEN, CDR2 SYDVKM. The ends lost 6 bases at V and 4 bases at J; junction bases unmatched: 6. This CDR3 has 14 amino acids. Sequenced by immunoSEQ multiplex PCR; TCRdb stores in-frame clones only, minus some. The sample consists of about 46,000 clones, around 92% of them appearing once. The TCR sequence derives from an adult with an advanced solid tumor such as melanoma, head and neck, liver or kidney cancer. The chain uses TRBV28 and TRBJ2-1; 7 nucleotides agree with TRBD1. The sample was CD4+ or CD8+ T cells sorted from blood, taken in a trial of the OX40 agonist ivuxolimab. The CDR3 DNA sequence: TGTGCCAGCAGAGGGACAGAACCTTACAATGAGCAGTTCTTC. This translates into CASRGTEPYNEQFF.